A single sample gave rise to the 11 T cell receptor beta chains below, sequenced in a study of T-cell reconstitution after alpha-beta-depleted transplantation in children. Molecular barcoding with unique molecular identifiers was used for the TCRbeta library. TCRdb fed the PCR reads into MiXCR, producing one record per CDR3 protein. The sample holds over 150,000 distinct CDR3 sequences, around 6.8% seen once. Sample: PBMCs from the stem cell graft donor, taken from the stem cell graft. These TCRs come from a human donor who donated a stem cell graft to a child with Wiskott-Aldrich syndrome.

This clonotype has just a few counts. The V gene is TRBV7-9, the J gene TRBJ1-3; 8 nucleotides agree with TRBD1. The CDR3 is 14 amino acids. The germline V gene encodes CDR1 SEHNR and CDR2 FQNEAQ (reference sequence). J lost 4 bases, V lost 6 bases, and 5 bases had no gene match. The chain's CDR3 is CASRPGQGGNTIYF. The DNA for the CDR3 is TGTGCCAGCAGGCCCGGACAGGGCGGAAACACCATATATTTT.

The sample holds many counts of this clonotype. V usage is TRBV6-5 and J usage is TRBJ1-5; 7 nucleotides agree with TRBD1. This CDR3 has 16 residues. The germline gives CDR1 MNHEY, CDR2 SVGAGI. V shed 6 bases and J 1 base; nucleotides not matched to a gene: 9. Here the CDR3 reads CASSPGQLISNQPQHF. The CDR3 DNA reads TGTGCCAGCAGCCCGGGACAGTTAATAAGCAATCAGCCCCAGCATTTT.

At least ten counts were recorded for this clonotype. The genes are TRBV20-1 and TRBJ2-7; TRBD1 agrees at 8 bases. The germline gives CDR1 DFQATT, CDR2 SNEGSKA (reference sequence). V lost 7 bases, J lost 5 bases, and 10 bases stayed unmatched. CDR3 length: 13 amino acids. The CDR3 region is CSVPRQGSDEQYF. As DNA, the CDR3 is TGCAGTGTCCCACGACAGGGGAGTGACGAGCAGTACTTC.

This clonotype was seen repeatedly, ten times or more. The chain joins TRBV12-3 or TRBV12-4 to TRBJ1-1, with TRBD1 matching 8 bases. There are 13 residues in the CDR3. Germline trimming cut 5 bases from V and 7 bases from J; bases unmatched to any gene: 6. The CDR3 spells CASSLQGEGEAFF. In DNA form, the CDR3 reads TGTGCCAGCAGTCTACAGGGGGAGGGTGAAGCTTTCTTT.

Ten or more counts support this clonotype. The chain has TRBV11-2 and TRBJ2-2; the D is unclear. Germline CDR1 reads SGHAT; CDR2 reads FQNNGV. Trimming took 1 base from V and 7 from J, leaving 7 bases between them. The CDR3 loop spans 13 amino acids. The CDR3 DNA is TGTGCCAGCAGCTTAGCCCGAGGCGGGGAGCTGTTTTTT. It translates to CASSLARGGELFF.

This clonotype was observed a handful of times. The rearrangement links TRBV15 to TRBJ1-2; TRBD1 might be the D (5 bases). V was trimmed by 0 bases and J by 7 bases, leaving 12 bases between them. The CDR3 spans 14 residues. Germline loops: CDR1 LNHNV, CDR2 YYDKDF (reference sequence). DNA of the CDR3: TGTGCCACCAGCAGAGATCAGCGCCAGGGTGGCTACACCTTC. Encoded protein: CATSRDQRQGGYTF.

This clonotype was observed a handful of times. This chain links TRBV19 with TRBJ2-1; possible D gene TRBD1, 5 bases. CDR1 and CDR2 from the germline V gene are LNHDA and SQIVND (reference sequence). This CDR3 has 15 amino acids. V dropped 5 bases and J dropped 2 bases, with 13 bases sitting between them. The CDR3 DNA follows: TGTGCCAGTAGTCTGGACACCCAACCCTACAATGAGCAGTTCTTC. Its protein product is CASSLDTQPYNEQFF.

This chain links TRBV25-1 with TRBJ2-7; D gene unclear. Germline CDR1 is MGHDK and CDR2 is SYGVNS. CDR3 length equals 14 residues. V was shortened by 3 bases and J by 3 bases, with 12 bases between the two germline ends. This CDR3 reads CASSERPGSYEQYF. The CDR3 DNA reads as TGTGCCAGCAGTGAGCGTCCCGGTAGCTACGAGCAGTACTTC.

The table lists this clonotype with a few counts. The chain is built from TRBV30 and TRBJ2-1; 9 positions match TRBD2. With 4 bases clipped from V and 5 bases from J, the junction kept 3 bases outside the gene matches. Germline V gene data show CDR1 as GTSNPN and CDR2 as SVGIG (reference sequence). CDR3 length equals 13 residues. The CDR3, as DNA: TGTGCCTGGACTAGCGGGACCCACAATGAGCAGTTCTTC. It yields the protein CAWTSGTHNEQFF.

J is TRBJ2-7 and V is TRBV18, with D perhaps matching TRBD1 (5 bases). The CDR3 extends over 12 amino acids. Germline V gene sequence: CDR1 KGHSH, CDR2 LQKENI. Trimming removed 3 bases at V and 4 bases at J, with 7 bases between. This chain's CDR3 is CASSPRQYEQYF. The CDR3 DNA sequence: TGTGCCAGCTCACCTCGACAGTACGAGCAGTACTTC.

This clonotype was picked up many times. The chain employs TRBV12-3 or TRBV12-4 and TRBJ1-5; D is undetermined. CDR3 size: 14 residues. Trimming cost V 5 bases and J 1 base, with 9 bases left between them. The CDR3 loop reads CASSETNSNQPQHF. The CDR3 region has the DNA TGTGCCAGCAGTGAAACAAACAGCAATCAGCCCCAGCATTTT.